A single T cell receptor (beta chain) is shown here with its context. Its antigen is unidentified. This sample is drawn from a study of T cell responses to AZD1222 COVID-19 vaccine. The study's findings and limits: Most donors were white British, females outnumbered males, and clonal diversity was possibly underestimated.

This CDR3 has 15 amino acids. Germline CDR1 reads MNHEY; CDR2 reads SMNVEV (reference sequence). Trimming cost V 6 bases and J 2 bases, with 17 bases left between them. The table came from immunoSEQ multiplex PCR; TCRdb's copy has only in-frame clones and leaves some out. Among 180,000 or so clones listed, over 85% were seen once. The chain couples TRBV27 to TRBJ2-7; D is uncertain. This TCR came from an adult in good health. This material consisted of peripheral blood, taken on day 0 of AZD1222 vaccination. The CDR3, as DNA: TGTGCCAGCAGGATGATCTACACATTAGCCTACGAGCAGTACTTC. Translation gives CASRMIYTLAYEQYF.